The clone carrying this T cell receptor beta chain turned up a few times. A much more abundant neighbour one base away suggests this may be a read error. Constant-region reverse primers amplified full-length variable regions, followed by semi-nested Nested Universal Primer A PCR. In TCRdb, the 5' RACE reads were re-called with MiXCR into one record per CDR3 protein. This sample yields 8,500 to 9,000 distinct CDR3 sequences, of which 25% to 30% are seen a single time; over 4.5% belongs to the top ten. This CDR3 has 15 residues. Germline-derived CDR1 and CDR2 are MNHEY and SVGAGI. Purified naive CD4+ T cells were depleted of CD25+ Tregs.

Specimen: naive CD4+ T cells sorted from a lymph node. The subset was: naive CD4+ T cells, CD4+CD45RA+CD25-. V is TRBV6-5 and J is TRBJ2-7; the D call may be TRBD1 or TRBD2 (6 bases each). The sequence was obtained from a female donor with breast cancer. For the CDR3, the DNA is TGTGCCAGCAGTTACTGGGGGGCGCCTACCTACGGGCAGTACTTC. This encodes CASSYWGAPTYGQYF.